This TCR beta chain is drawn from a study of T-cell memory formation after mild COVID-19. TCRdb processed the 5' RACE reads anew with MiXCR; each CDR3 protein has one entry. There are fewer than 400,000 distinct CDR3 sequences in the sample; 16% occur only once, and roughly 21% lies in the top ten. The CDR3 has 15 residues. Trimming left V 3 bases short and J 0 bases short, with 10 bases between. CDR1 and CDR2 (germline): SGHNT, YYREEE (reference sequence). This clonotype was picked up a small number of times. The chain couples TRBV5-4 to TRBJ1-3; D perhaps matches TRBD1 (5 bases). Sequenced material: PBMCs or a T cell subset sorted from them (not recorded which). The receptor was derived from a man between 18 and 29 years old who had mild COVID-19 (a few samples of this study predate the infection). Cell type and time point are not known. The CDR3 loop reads CASSWDQGSGNTIYF. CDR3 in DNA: TGTGCCAGCAGCTGGGATCAGGGCTCTGGAAACACCATATATTTT.